These 21 T cell receptor beta chains share one sample of origin, sequenced in a study of blood T cell repertoires in COVID-19. Data came from immunoSEQ multiplex PCR; TCRdb stores just in-frame clones and leaves some out. The sample has almost 200,000 clones; approximately 87% are singletons. The sequenced material came from peripheral blood. The receptor source for this set is a woman in her 70s with acute or convalescent COVID-19.

Only one count was recorded for this clone. V gene TRBV18 combines with J gene TRBJ1-1, with D unclear. Germline V CDR1 and CDR2: KGHSH, LQKENI. The CDR3 is 12 amino acids. Trimming removed 3 bases at V and 4 bases at J, with 6 bases between. The CDR3 coding sequence is TGTGCCAGCTCACCTAGTCCCACTGAAGCTTTCTTT. Amino acids: CASSPSPTEAFF. The whole variable domain, remainder taken from reference TRBV18 and TRBJ1-1, is NAGVMQNPRHLVRRRGQEARLRCSPMKGHSHVYWYRQLPEEGLKFMVYLQKENIIDESGMPKERFSAEFPKEGPSILRIQQVVRGDSAAYFCASSPSPTEAFFGQGTRLTVV.

In DNA, the CDR3 is TGTGCCAGCAGCCCTGACTGGTACCAAGAGACCCAGTACTTC. It is translated as CASSPDWYQETQYF. The chain recombines TRBV14 with TRBJ2-5; D is unresolved. Trimming removed 4 bases from V and 0 bases from J, with 9 bases in between. This CDR3 has 14 amino acids. Germline V gene lookup returns CDR1 SGHDN and CDR2 FVKESK.

The V call is TRBV6-1, the J call TRBJ2-3; TRBD2 agrees at 8 bases. From germline, CDR1 is MNHNS and CDR2 SASEGT. This CDR3 is built from 17 residues. The ends lost 0 bases at V and 1 base at J; junction bases unmatched: 6. CDR3 in amino acids: CASSEASLAGRTDTQYF. In nucleotides, the CDR3 is TGTGCCAGCAGTGAAGCTAGCCTAGCGGGCCGCACAGATACGCAGTATTTT.

V is TRBV29-1 and J is TRBJ2-7; perhaps TRBD1 as D (6 bases). This CDR3 is built from 13 residues. V dropped 6 bases and J dropped 0 bases, with 12 bases sitting between them. Looked up from germline, CDR1 is SQVTM and CDR2 is ANQGSEA. CDR3 protein: CSVVRTDSYEQYF. Written as DNA, the CDR3 is TGCAGCGTCGTCCGGACAGACTCCTACGAGCAGTACTTC.

The chain is built from TRBV29-1 and TRBJ2-5, with 7 bases that match TRBD2. Looked up from germline, CDR1 is SQVTM and CDR2 is ANQGSEA. The CDR3 is 12 amino acids. The ends lost 4 bases at V and 4 bases at J; junction bases unmatched: 3. This chain's CDR3 is CSVAPSGETQYF. CDR3 sequence (DNA): TGCAGCGTTGCCCCTAGCGGAGAGACCCAGTACTTC.

The chain links TRBV2 to TRBJ2-1; 9 bases align to TRBD2. Germline CDR1 reads SNHLY; CDR2 reads FYNNEI. J lost 0 bases, V lost 11 bases, and 8 bases had no gene match. CDR3 length: 15 residues. CDR3 sequence: CAASGSGGSYNEQFF. The CDR3 DNA reads as TGTGCCGCCTCGGGTAGCGGGGGCTCCTACAATGAGCAGTTCTTC.

V and J are TRBV19 and TRBJ1-6, with a weak D call TRBD1 (6 bases). CDR1 is LNHDA, CDR2 SQIVND, per germline (reference sequence). There are 16 residues in the CDR3. Trimming stripped 9 bases from V and 6 bases from J, with 21 bases between. In DNA form, the CDR3 reads TGTGCCAGCAAGAGCCCCGGGGGGCAGGCTAATTCACCCCTCCACTTT. It specifies CASKSPGGQANSPLHF.

The chain carries TRBV7-2 and TRBJ2-2; possible D gene TRBD2, 7 bases. The V end lost 11 bases, the J end lost 0 bases, and 16 bases lay between the germline ends. CDR1 SGHTA and CDR2 FQGNSA come from the germline V gene. There are 15 residues in the CDR3. CDR3: CAAGGGAANTGELFF. The DNA of the CDR3 is TGTGCCGCGGGTGGGGGGGCCGCGAACACCGGGGAGCTGTTTTTT.

This rearrangement joins TRBV5-1 to TRBJ2-7, with D possibly matching TRBD1 (5 bases). V lost 2 bases and J 1 base, leaving 10 bases between the germline ends. Germline CDR1 SGHRS, CDR2 YFSETQ. This CDR3 spans 14 amino acids. CDR3 sequence: CASSLQAFSYEQYF. The CDR3 DNA sequence: TGCGCCAGCAGCTTACAGGCCTTTTCCTACGAGCAGTACTTC.

The chain carries TRBV29-1 and TRBJ1-2, with TRBD1 as a possible D gene (6 bases). This CDR3 region has 15 residues. CDR1 SQVTM and CDR2 ANQGSEA come from the germline V gene. V was trimmed by 3 bases and J by 5 bases, leaving 19 bases between them. The CDR3 reads CSVDEGDLLSYGYTF. The CDR3 coding sequence is TGCAGCGTTGACGAGGGGGACCTACTTTCTTATGGCTACACCTTC.

V is TRBV7-9 and J is TRBJ1-5; D remains ambiguous. V lost 1 base to trimming and J lost 9 bases, with 7 bases between them. The CDR3 is 12 amino acids. CDR1 and CDR2 from the germline V gene are SEHNR and FQNEAQ (reference sequence). The CDR3 loop is CASSLGHRPQHF. The CDR3 DNA reads as TGTGCCAGCAGCTTAGGGCACAGGCCCCAGCATTTT. Full variable domain (missing parts from reference TRBV7-9 and TRBJ1-5): DTGVSQNPRHKITKRGQNVTFRCDPISEHNRLYWYRQTLGQGPEFLTYFQNEAQLEKSRLLSDRFSAERPKGSFSTLEIQRTEQGDSAMYLCASSLGHRPQHFGDGTRLSIL.

This clone was recorded a few times. This sequence joins TRBV5-5 and TRBJ2-5; the D gene is possibly TRBD1 (5 bases). CDR3 length: 16 amino acids. Trimming stripped 4 bases from V and 1 base from J, with 17 bases between. Germline CDR1 reads SGHKS; CDR2 reads YYEKEE (reference sequence). The CDR3 DNA reads as TGTGCCAGCAGCGCCTTTTTTTCAGGGTTCCAAGAGACCCAGTACTTC. Translated, it gives CASSAFFSGFQETQYF.

V usage is TRBV5-1 and J usage is TRBJ1-1, with TRBD1 matching 7 bases. Germline trimming cut 4 bases from V and 5 bases from J; bases unmatched to any gene: 8. Germline CDR1 reads SGHRS; CDR2 reads YFSETQ. The CDR3 extends over 14 amino acids. In nucleotides, the CDR3 is TGCGCCAGCAGCCTTACAGGGGCAGGGACTGAAGCTTTCTTT. Protein sequence: CASSLTGAGTEAFF.

This chain links TRBV5-1 with TRBJ2-3; possibly TRBD2 for D (6 bases). CDR3 length: 16 residues. Per the germline V gene, CDR1 is SGHRS and CDR2 is YFSETQ. V lost 5 bases and J 3 bases, leaving 19 bases between the germline ends. DNA of the CDR3: TGCGCCAGCAGTCCCCGGTCGGGGGATGGTACAGATACGCAGTATTTT. As protein: CASSPRSGDGTDTQYF.

The chain links TRBV28 to TRBJ2-7; TRBD2 agrees at 12 bases. V shed 5 bases, J shed 2 bases, and the junction held 4 bases outside the gene matches. This CDR3 is built from 15 residues. Germline V gives CDR1 MDHEN, CDR2 SYDVKM. CDR3 region: CASSLAGGVAYEQYF. In nucleotides, the CDR3 is TGTGCCAGCAGTCTAGCGGGAGGGGTGGCCTACGAGCAGTACTTC.

The genes are TRBV4-3 and TRBJ2-6; no definite D call. V lost 4 bases to trimming and J lost 1 base, with 23 bases between them. CDR3 length equals 20 residues. Per the germline V gene, CDR1 is LGHNA and CDR2 is YSLEER. The CDR3, as DNA: TGCGCCAGCAGCCCCCCCCCGTTTTGCGCCGGTCCGTCTGGGGCCAACGTCCTGACTTTC. Its translation is CASSPPPFCAGPSGANVLTF.

This clone was recorded once. The chain is built from TRBV7-2 and TRBJ2-5, with 10 nucleotides matching TRBD1. Germline CDR1 and CDR2: SGHTA and FQGNSA. J was trimmed by 4 bases and V by 4 bases; bases with no gene match: 6. This CDR3 spans 15 amino acids. CDR3 protein: CASSSDRGHGETQYF. The CDR3 DNA is TGTGCCAGCAGCTCCGACAGGGGGCATGGAGAGACCCAGTACTTC.

V and J are TRBV6-5 and TRBJ2-1; unclear D gene. The length of the CDR3 is 13 residues. Trimming left V 6 bases short and J 6 bases short, with 12 bases between. From germline, CDR1 is MNHEY and CDR2 SVGAGI. The CDR3 spells CASRALVLNEQFF. The CDR3, as DNA: TGTGCCAGCAGGGCCCTAGTTCTCAATGAGCAGTTCTTC.

This clone was seen just once. The CDR3 is CASSYSYSTDTQYF. In nucleotides, the CDR3 is TGTGCCAGCAGTTATTCCTACAGCACAGATACGCAGTATTTT. J is TRBJ2-3 and V is TRBV27; D remains ambiguous. V was shortened by 4 bases and J by 0 bases, with 8 bases between the two germline ends. CDR1 is MNHEY, CDR2 SMNVEV, per germline (reference sequence). CDR3 length: 14 residues.

This sequence joins TRBV28 and TRBJ1-1, with 7 bases matching TRBD1. V was pared by 5 bases and J by 9 bases, with 12 bases of the junction left unmatched. The CDR3 runs to 14 residues. The V gene's germline CDR1 is MDHEN and CDR2 SYDVKM. The CDR3 DNA sequence: TGTGCCAGCAGTCCTACCGGGACAGTAATCAAAGCTTTCTTT. This sequence encodes CASSPTGTVIKAFF.

The chain links TRBV10-2 to TRBJ1-6; D not resolved. V lost 3 bases, J lost 4 bases, and 10 bases lay in between. The germline CDR1 and CDR2 sequences are WSHSY and SAAADI. CDR3 size: 15 residues. CDR3 DNA: TGCGCCAGCAGTGACGGTAATACTTATAATTCACCCCTCCACTTT. It specifies CASSDGNTYNSPLHF.